This is a list of T cell receptor beta chains from one sample in a study of graft-versus-host responses after intestinal transplantation. Generated by immunoSEQ multiplex PCR, the TCRdb table keeps only in-frame clones and is missing some. The data hold tens of thousands of clones, with about 80% observed a single time. The sample was ileum tissue, taken 98 days after intestinal transplantation. The receptor set was obtained from a human patient who received an intestinal transplant, so some T cells may come from the graft donor. Both conserved end residues are part of each CDR3.

V gene: TRBV27; J gene: TRBJ2-5; CDR3 protein: CASSFGQAGTQYF
V gene: TRBV18; J gene: TRBJ1-1; CDR3 protein: CASSPLRTGSYTEAFF
V gene: TRBV6-4; J gene: TRBJ2-7; CDR3 protein: CASTGNRGGCYEQYF
V gene: TRBV10-2; J gene: TRBJ2-5; CDR3 protein: CASSLSGTGGETQYF
V gene: TRBV4-1; J gene: TRBJ1-2; CDR3 protein: CASSQAQSGVYSDGYTF
V gene: TRBV19; J gene: TRBJ2-5; CDR3 protein: CASIDRTDPETQYF
V gene: TRBV30; J gene: TRBJ2-3; CDR3 protein: CAWAGVAVTDTQYF
V gene: TRBV6-5; J gene: TRBJ1-1; CDR3 protein: CASSYSTRAEAFF
V gene: TRBV9; J gene: TRBJ2-7; CDR3 protein: CASSVDAGRNYEQYF
V gene: TRBV19; J gene: TRBJ1-6; CDR3 protein: CASSIGTLGSPLHF
V gene: TRBV7-9; J gene: TRBJ1-2; CDR3 protein: CASSLVGNYGYTF
V gene: TRBV5-1; J gene: TRBJ1-3; CDR3 protein: CASRPGQGVGNTIYF
V gene: TRBV4-1; J gene: TRBJ1-4; CDR3 protein: CASSLDRGPGEKLFF
V gene: TRBV2; J gene: TRBJ2-3; CDR3 protein: CASRATSGGTDTQYF
V gene: TRBV28; J gene: TRBJ1-1; CDR3 protein: CASSLFGAYKDTEAFF
V gene: TRBV13; J gene: TRBJ2-7; CDR3 protein: CASGPWPYEQYF
V gene: TRBV13; J gene: TRBJ1-4; CDR3 protein: CASSQLSRDEKLFF
V gene: TRBV7-2; J gene: TRBJ2-5; CDR3 protein: CASSLRRGVETQYF
V gene: TRBV5-6; J gene: TRBJ2-7; CDR3 protein: CASSLTYEQYF
V gene: TRBV14; J gene: TRBJ2-7; CDR3 protein: CASSQGIGIYEQYF
V gene: TRBV5-1; J gene: TRBJ2-5; CDR3 protein: CASSLGLHSSQETQYF
V gene: TRBV30; J gene: TRBJ2-7; CDR3 protein: CAWSSGTGYHEQYF
V gene: TRBV7-2; J gene: TRBJ1-3; CDR3 protein: CASSLGYRRGTGNTIYF
V gene: TRBV6-1; J gene: TRBJ1-5; CDR3 protein: CATGPMYNQPQHF
V gene: TRBV9; J gene: TRBJ2-5; CDR3 protein: CASSESGGSETQYF
V gene: TRBV15; J gene: TRBJ1-1; CDR3 protein: CATSYITVSWGTEAFF
V gene: TRBV19; J gene: TRBJ2-1; CDR3 protein: CASLESSYNEQFF
V gene: TRBV7-8; J gene: TRBJ2-7; CDR3 protein: CASSLALSRGNSPYEQYF
V gene: TRBV19; J gene: TRBJ2-5; CDR3 protein: CASTPQLGQETQYF
V gene: TRBV4-2; J gene: TRBJ2-1; CDR3 protein: CASSQEPAGTYTYNEQFF
V gene: TRBV7-2; J gene: TRBJ1-5; CDR3 protein: CASSLVDSDNQPQHF
V gene: TRBV7-2; J gene: TRBJ1-5; CDR3 protein: CASSLGPVEPQHF
V gene: TRBV28; J gene: TRBJ1-4; CDR3 protein: CASSFAMNEKLFF
V gene: TRBV6-1; J gene: TRBJ2-5; CDR3 protein: CASSESRGQLLWETQYF
V gene: TRBV6-1; J gene: TRBJ2-1; CDR3 protein: CASAWRGVDEQFF